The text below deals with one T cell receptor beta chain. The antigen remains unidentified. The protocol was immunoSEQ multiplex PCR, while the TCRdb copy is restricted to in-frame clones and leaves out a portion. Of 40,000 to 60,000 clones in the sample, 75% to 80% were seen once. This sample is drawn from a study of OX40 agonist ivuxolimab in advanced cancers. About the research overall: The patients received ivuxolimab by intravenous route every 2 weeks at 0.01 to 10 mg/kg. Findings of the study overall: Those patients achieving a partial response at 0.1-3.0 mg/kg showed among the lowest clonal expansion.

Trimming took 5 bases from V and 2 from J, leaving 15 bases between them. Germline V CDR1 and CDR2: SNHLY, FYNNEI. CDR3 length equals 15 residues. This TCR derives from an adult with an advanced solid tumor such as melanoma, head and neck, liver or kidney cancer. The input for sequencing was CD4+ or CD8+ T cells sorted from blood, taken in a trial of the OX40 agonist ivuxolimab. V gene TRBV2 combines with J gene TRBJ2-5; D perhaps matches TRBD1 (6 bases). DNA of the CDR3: TGTGCCAGCAGTAAAAACAGGGACCGACAAGAGACCCAGTACTTC. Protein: CASSKNRDRQETQYF.